This T cell receptor beta chain was sequenced in a study of beta chain features in type 1 diabetes. This clone was detected many times. CDR1 SGHTA and CDR2 FQGNSA come from the germline V gene. The CDR3 spans 12 residues. Deletions cut 0 bases from V and 6 bases from J, with 6 bases between. TCRB transcripts that were expressed got sequenced, as all of the isolated RNA had been reverse transcribed. Here immunoSEQ multiplex PCR was the method, and the copy in TCRdb shows in-frame clones only, minus some. The data show under 250,000 clones, with about 25% seen just once and approximately 4% held by the top ten.

The material sequenced was central memory CD4+ T cells from blood. The genes are TRBV7-2 and TRBJ2-7; D remains unclear. The clonotype originates from a man aged 30 to 39 in good health. The CDR3 protein is CASSLAWGEQYF. Here the CDR3 DNA reads TGTGCCAGCAGCTTAGCTTGGGGCGAGCAGTACTTC.